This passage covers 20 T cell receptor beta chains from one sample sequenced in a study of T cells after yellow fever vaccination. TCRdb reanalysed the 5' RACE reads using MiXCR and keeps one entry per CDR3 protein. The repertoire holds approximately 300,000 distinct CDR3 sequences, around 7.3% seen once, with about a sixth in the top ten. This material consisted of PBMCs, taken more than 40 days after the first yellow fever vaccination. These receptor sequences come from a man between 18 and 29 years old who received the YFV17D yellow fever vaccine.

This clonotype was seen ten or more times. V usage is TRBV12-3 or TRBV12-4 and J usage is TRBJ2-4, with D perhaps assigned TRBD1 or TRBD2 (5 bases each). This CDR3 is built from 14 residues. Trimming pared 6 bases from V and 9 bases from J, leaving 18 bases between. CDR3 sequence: CASSPGRGSVIQYF. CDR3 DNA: TGTGCCAGCAGCCCGGGACGAGGTTCGGTCATTCAGTACTTC.

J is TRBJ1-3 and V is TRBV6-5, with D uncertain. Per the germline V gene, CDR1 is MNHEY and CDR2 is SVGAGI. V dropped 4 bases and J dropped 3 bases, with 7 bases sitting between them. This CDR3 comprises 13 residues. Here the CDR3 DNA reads TGTGCCAGCAGTTCTCGTCTTGGAAACACCATATATTTT. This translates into CASSSRLGNTIYF.

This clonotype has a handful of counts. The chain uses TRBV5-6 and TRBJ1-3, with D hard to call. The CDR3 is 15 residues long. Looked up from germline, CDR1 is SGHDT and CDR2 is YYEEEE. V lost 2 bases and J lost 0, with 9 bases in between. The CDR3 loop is CASSLVGSSGNTIYF. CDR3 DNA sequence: TGTGCCAGCAGCTTAGTAGGGTCCTCTGGAAACACCATATATTTT.

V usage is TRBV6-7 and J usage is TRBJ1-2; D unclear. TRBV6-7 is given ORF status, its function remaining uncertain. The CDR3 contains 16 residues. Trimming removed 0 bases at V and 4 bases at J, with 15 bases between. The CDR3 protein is CASSYSLADFSYGYTF. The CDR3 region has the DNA TGTGCCAGCAGTTACTCTTTAGCAGATTTCTCCTATGGCTACACCTTC.

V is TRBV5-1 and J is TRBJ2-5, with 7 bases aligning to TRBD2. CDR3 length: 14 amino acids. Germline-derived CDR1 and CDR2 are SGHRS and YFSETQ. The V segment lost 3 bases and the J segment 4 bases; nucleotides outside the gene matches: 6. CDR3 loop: CASSWTGRAETQYF. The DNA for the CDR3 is TGCGCCAGCAGCTGGACTGGGAGGGCAGAGACCCAGTACTTC.

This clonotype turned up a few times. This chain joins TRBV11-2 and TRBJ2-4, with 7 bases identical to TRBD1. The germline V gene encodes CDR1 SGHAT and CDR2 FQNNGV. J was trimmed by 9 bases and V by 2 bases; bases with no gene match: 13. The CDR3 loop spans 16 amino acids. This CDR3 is CASSLSTGSGSRIQYF. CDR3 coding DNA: TGTGCCAGCAGCTTATCGACAGGGTCGGGTTCCCGCATTCAGTACTTC.

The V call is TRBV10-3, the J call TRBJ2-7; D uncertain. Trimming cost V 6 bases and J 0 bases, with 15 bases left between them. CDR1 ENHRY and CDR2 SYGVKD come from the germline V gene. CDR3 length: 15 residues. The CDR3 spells CAISTTARSSYEQYF. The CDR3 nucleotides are TGTGCCATCAGCACGACTGCGAGAAGCTCCTACGAGCAGTACTTC.

The DNA of the CDR3 is TGTGCCAGCAGCTTGAGCCTAGCGGGGGGTTACGAGCAGTACTTC. Amino acids: CASSLSLAGGYEQYF. The gene calls are TRBV7-2 and TRBJ2-7; TRBD2 matches at 11 bases. Germline V gene lookup returns CDR1 SGHTA and CDR2 FQGNSA. The CDR3 is 15 residues long. The J segment lost 4 bases and the V segment lost 3 bases, leaving 5 bases of the junction unmatched.

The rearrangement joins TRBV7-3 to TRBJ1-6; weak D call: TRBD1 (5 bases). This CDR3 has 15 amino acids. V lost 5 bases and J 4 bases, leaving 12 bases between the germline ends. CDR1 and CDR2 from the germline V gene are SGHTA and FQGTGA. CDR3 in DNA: TGTGCCAGCAGCATCGACAGCCGTTATAATTCACCCCTCCACTTT. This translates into CASSIDSRYNSPLHF.

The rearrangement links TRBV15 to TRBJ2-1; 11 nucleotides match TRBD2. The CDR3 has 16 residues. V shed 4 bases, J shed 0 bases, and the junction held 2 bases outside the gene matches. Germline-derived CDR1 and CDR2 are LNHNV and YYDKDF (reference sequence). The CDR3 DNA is TGTGCCACCAGCACTAGCGGGGGGAGCTCCTACAATGAGCAGTTCTTC. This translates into CATSTSGGSSYNEQFF.

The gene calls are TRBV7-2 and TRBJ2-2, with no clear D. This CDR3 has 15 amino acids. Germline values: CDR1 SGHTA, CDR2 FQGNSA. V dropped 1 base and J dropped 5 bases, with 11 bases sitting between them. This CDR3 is CASSLGGPRTGELFF. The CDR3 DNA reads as TGTGCCAGCAGCTTAGGGGGTCCACGGACCGGGGAGCTGTTTTTT.

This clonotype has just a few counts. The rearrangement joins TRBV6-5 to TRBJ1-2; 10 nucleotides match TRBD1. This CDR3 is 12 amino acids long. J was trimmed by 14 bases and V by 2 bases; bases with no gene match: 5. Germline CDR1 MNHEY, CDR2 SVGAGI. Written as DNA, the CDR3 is TGTGCCAGCAGTTACCCGGGACAGGGGCCGACCTTC. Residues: CASSYPGQGPTF.

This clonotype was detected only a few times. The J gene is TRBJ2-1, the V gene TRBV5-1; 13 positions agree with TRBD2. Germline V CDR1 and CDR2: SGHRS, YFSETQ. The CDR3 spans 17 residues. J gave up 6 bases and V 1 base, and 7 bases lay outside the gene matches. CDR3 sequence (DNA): TGCGCCAGCAGCTTGACCCCCGGGACTAGCGGGACCAATGAGCAGTTCTTC. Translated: CASSLTPGTSGTNEQFF.

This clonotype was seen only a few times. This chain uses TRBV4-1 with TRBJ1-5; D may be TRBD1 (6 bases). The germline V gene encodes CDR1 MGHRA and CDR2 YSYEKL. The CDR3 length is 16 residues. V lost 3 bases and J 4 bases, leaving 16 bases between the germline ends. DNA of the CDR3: TGCGCCAGCAGCCATCCAACCCGGGACAAAAATCAGCCCCAGCATTTT. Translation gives CASSHPTRDKNQPQHF.

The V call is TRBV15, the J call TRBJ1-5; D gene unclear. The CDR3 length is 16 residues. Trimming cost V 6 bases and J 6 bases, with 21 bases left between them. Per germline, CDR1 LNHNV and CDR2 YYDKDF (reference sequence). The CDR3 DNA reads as TGTGCCACCAGTTTGAGCCTGGGAAGGGAGGGTCAGCCCCAGCATTTT. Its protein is CATSLSLGREGQPQHF.

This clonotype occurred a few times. The CDR3 bases are TGTGCCAGCAGCGTAACAGCGCCCAGCACAGATACGCAGTATTTT. Residues: CASSVTAPSTDTQYF. This chain uses TRBV9 with TRBJ2-3, with no clear D. CDR3 length: 15 residues. The V gene's germline CDR1 is SGDLS and CDR2 YYNGEE. Trimming stripped 1 base from V and 0 bases from J, with 9 bases between.

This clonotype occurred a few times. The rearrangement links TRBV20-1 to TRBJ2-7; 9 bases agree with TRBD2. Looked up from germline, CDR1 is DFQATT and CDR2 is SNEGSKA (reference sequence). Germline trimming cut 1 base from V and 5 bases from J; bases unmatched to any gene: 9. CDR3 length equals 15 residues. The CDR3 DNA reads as TGCAGTGCTAGAGCCAGTAGCGGGGGTATTCACGAGCAGTACGTC. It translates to CSARASSGGIHEQYV.

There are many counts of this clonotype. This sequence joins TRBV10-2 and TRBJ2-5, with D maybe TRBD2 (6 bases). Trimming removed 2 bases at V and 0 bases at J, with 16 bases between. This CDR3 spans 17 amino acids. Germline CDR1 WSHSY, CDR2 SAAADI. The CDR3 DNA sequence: TGCGCCAGCAGTGAGGGGTCCGGATGGGGGGACCAAGAGACCCAGTACTTC. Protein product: CASSEGSGWGDQETQYF.

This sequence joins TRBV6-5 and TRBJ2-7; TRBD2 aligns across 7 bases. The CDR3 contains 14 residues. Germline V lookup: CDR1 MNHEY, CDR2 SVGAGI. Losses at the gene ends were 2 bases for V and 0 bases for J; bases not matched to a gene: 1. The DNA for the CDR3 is TGTGCCAGCAGTTACCGGGGGGACTCCTACGAGCAGTACTTC. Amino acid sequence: CASSYRGDSYEQYF.

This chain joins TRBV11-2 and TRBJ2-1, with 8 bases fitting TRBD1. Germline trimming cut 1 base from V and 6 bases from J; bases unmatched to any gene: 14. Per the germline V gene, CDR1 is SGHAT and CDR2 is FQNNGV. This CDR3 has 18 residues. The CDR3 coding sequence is TGTGCCAGCAGCTTAGTTTGGGTCGGGACAGGACAATTCAATGAGCAGTTCTTC. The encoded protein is CASSLVWVGTGQFNEQFF.